This T cell receptor (beta chain) came from a study of OX40 agonist ivuxolimab in advanced cancers. The wider study: Intravenous ivuxolimab was administered to patients every 2 weeks at 0.01 to 10 mg/kg. The dose-escalation cohort had hepatocellular carcinoma, melanoma, renal cell or head and neck cancer.

Whole-study results and caveats: CD4+ and CD8+ blood T cells expanded clonally by week 6 at 0.1 to 3.0 mg/kg.

Turning to this clone: Antigen unknown.

On cycle 4 day 1 and cycle 7 day 1, as well as at baseline, blood was sampled. Germline V gives CDR1 SGHRS, CDR2 YFSETQ. The CDR3 totals 18 residues. The J segment lost 5 bases and the V segment lost 0 bases, leaving 8 bases of the junction unmatched. The repertoire was sequenced with immunoSEQ multiplex PCR; TCRdb's copy has only in-frame clones and lacks some. Counted here are roughly 100,000 clones, approximately 90% occurring once; the ten biggest clones make up around 7%. This chain links TRBV5-1 with TRBJ2-7; 16 nucleotides line up with TRBD2. Sample: CD4+ or CD8+ T cells sorted from blood, taken in a trial of the OX40 agonist ivuxolimab. The source is an adult with an advanced solid tumor such as melanoma, head and neck, liver or kidney cancer. The CDR3 spells CASSLAPPGLAGGDEQYF. The CDR3 nucleotides read TGCGCCAGCAGCTTGGCCCCACCGGGACTAGCGGGAGGGGACGAGCAGTACTTC. The whole variable domain, remainder taken from reference TRBV5-1 and TRBJ2-7, is KAGVTQTPRYLIKTRGQQVTLSCSPISGHRSVSWYQQTPGQGLQFLFEYFSETQRNKGNFPGRFSGRQFSNSRSEMNVSTLELGDSALYLCASSLAPPGLAGGDEQYFGPGTRLTVT.